The clone carrying this TCR beta chain was seen once. The target antigen is unknown. The data were obtained in a study of CD8+ T cells in alopecia areata. Study at large: Tofacitinib administration to treated patients was oral, at 5 to 10 mg twice daily.

Study-level findings and limits: Among the top 100, expanded CD8+ clones, as well as scalp clonality, were significantly decreased by tofacitinib. Throughout tofacitinib, many expanded lesional clones continued to persist in scalp and blood.

Investigators isolated RNA and reverse transcribed it into cDNA to act as the sequencing template. Profiling relied on immunoSEQ multiplex PCR, and the TCRdb table lists in-frame clones only, not all of them. The sample holds some 190,000 clones, about 47% seen once. The treatment: oral pan-JAK inhibitor, 5-10 mg twice daily. The source material was CD8+ T cells sorted from blood, sampled around week 54, from a patient treated with tofacitinib. This receptor was taken from a human donor with alopecia areata.

The CDR3 DNA reads TGTGCCAGCAGTGGACCCAGTAACTATGGCTACACCTTC. Translation gives CASSGPSNYGYTF. The chain employs TRBV6-6 and TRBJ1-2; D call uncertain. Germline CDR1 MNHNY, CDR2 SVGAGI (reference sequence). The CDR3 runs 13 residues. Trimming shortened V by 5 bases and J by 1 base, and 8 bases separated the two germline ends.